These 10 T cell receptor beta chains share one sample of origin, sequenced in a study of CD4 T cells in relation to SARS-CoV-2 and coronaviruses. Before the COVID-19 pandemic, during about 2011-2019, CD4+ T cells were taken from unexposed donors. The cells were cultured for approximately ten days before CD4+ T cells were isolated. The antigens of these receptors remain unknown. Clones were read by immunoSEQ multiplex PCR, and TCRdb kept only the in-frame ones, dropping some. The sample contains about 12,000 clones, roughly 71% of which appear only once. Input material: CD4+ T cells from PBMCs, cultured in vitro. Source of these receptors: a human donor in good health.

The chain combines TRBV3-1 (or the pseudogene TRBV3-2) with TRBJ1-5; D unclear. The germline V and J ends were trimmed by 3 bases and 2 bases, with 11 bases remaining between them. The CDR3 is 15 residues long. CDR1 LGHDT and CDR2 YNNKEL come from the germline V gene (reference sequence). The CDR3 DNA is TGTGCCAGCAGCCATAGCGGCACTCGCAATCAGCCCCAGCATTTT. It yields the protein CASSHSGTRNQPQHF.

The rearrangement links TRBV18 to TRBJ1-5; TRBD1 aligns across 7 bases. This CDR3 is 20 amino acids long. Unmatched junction bases numbered 18, after V lost 1 base and J lost 3 bases. Germline V gives CDR1 KGHSH, CDR2 LQKENI. The CDR3 region has the DNA TGTGCCAGCTCACCACGTAAAAGAGCGAGCGGGACAGTACACAATCAGCCCCAGCATTTT. This translates into CASSPRKRASGTVHNQPQHF.

This clone was counted a few times. The chain recombines TRBV2 with TRBJ1-6; TRBD1 agrees at 7 bases. Unmatched junction bases numbered 5, after V lost 5 bases and J lost 7 bases. Germline CDR1 is SNHLY and CDR2 is FYNNEI. CDR3 size: 14 residues. The CDR3 spells CASSFDRVNSPLHF. The CDR3 DNA reads as TGTGCCAGCAGTTTCGACAGGGTGAATTCACCCCTCCACTTT.

The sample holds a few counts of this clone. The J gene is TRBJ2-7, the V gene TRBV30; D remains unclear. The CDR3 totals 11 residues. Germline V lookup: CDR1 GTSNPN, CDR2 SVGIG (reference sequence). Trimming took off 1 base at V and 3 bases at J, with 4 bases between the two ends. CDR3 protein: CAWSAGYEQYF. The CDR3 DNA reads TGTGCCTGGAGTGCCGGCTACGAGCAGTACTTC. Combining the CDR3 with reference TRBV30 and TRBJ2-7 gives the whole variable domain SQTIHQWPATLVQPVGSPLSLECTVEGTSNPNLYWYRQAAGRGLQLLFYSVGIGQISSEVPQNLSASRPQDRQFILSSKKLLLSDSGFYLCAWSAGYEQYFGPGTRLTVT.

The J gene is TRBJ2-3, the V gene TRBV7-8; TRBD1 matches 10 bases. This CDR3 is built from 15 residues. Unmatched junction bases numbered 3, after V lost 6 bases and J lost 0 bases. Germline CDR1 SGHVS, CDR2 FQNEAQ. CDR3 in amino acids: CASRPTGGSTDTQYF. Written as DNA, the CDR3 is TGTGCCAGCAGGCCGACAGGGGGCAGCACAGATACGCAGTATTTT.

The chain links TRBV29-1 to TRBJ1-3; 8 bases line up with TRBD1. The CDR3 loop spans 14 amino acids. The V gene end was trimmed by 8 bases and the J gene end by 1 base; junction bases not matched to a gene: 7. CDR1 and CDR2 (germline): SQVTM, ANQGSEA. In DNA form, the CDR3 reads TGCAGCATTAGGGACAGGCCATCTGGAAACACCATATATTTT. It encodes CSIRDRPSGNTIYF.

This clone was observed a few times. The J gene is TRBJ1-5, the V gene TRBV7-3, with TRBD1 matching 7 bases. Germline CDR1 is SGHTA and CDR2 is FQGTGA. Trimming at V came to 5 bases and at J to 5 bases, leaving 15 bases not matched to a gene. The CDR3 length is 17 residues. CDR3 sequence reads: CASSTQGSASPDQPQHF. In DNA form, the CDR3 reads TGTGCCAGCAGCACACAGGGGTCTGCTAGCCCTGATCAGCCCCAGCATTTT.

V and J are TRBV21-1 and TRBJ2-7; the table gives TRBD2 as D, unverified against the DNA. TRBV21-1 has pseudogene status. This CDR3 has 11 amino acids. The CDR3 nucleotides are TGTGCCAGCAGCAACGTCTACGAGCAGTACTTC. Protein product: CASSNVYEQYF.

The rearrangement joins TRBV19 to TRBJ2-1, with D perhaps matching TRBD1 or TRBD2 (5 bases each). Germline V lookup: CDR1 LNHDA, CDR2 SQIVND (reference sequence). There are 11 residues in the CDR3. V dropped 8 bases and J dropped 9 bases, with 11 bases sitting between them. The CDR3 loop is CASRRGPEQFF. Here the CDR3 DNA reads TGTGCCAGTCGTCGGGGCCCTGAGCAGTTCTTC.

V is TRBV5-1 and J is TRBJ2-1; 10 nucleotides align to TRBD1. Germline assignment: CDR1 SGHRS and CDR2 YFSETQ. The ends lost 0 bases at V and 5 bases at J; junction bases unmatched: 5. The CDR3 extends over 16 amino acids. CDR3: CASSLVPDRGNNEQFF. CDR3 coding DNA: TGCGCCAGCAGCTTGGTCCCGGACAGGGGGAACAATGAGCAGTTCTTC.